This T cell receptor beta chain originates from a study of blood T cell repertoires in COVID-19. Study details: Samples of COVID-19 (acute and convalescent) were obtained from the United States, Italy and Spain.

Trimming at V came to 2 bases and at J to 0 bases, leaving 5 bases not matched to a gene. From germline, CDR1 is SGHDT and CDR2 YYEEEE. The CDR3 runs to 17 residues. In the original workflow: The authors estimated nucleated cell counts from reference gene primer amplification. Sequencing was performed with immunoSEQ multiplex PCR; in TCRdb, only in-frame clones are kept and a portion is missing. The V and J calls and clone size were taken over from that table, and D and trimming were inferred from the DNA. The profile covers about 140,000 clones, with 75% to 90% appearing a single time and approximately 4.1% taken by the ten largest. This clone was seen just once.

The gene calls are TRBV5-6 and TRBJ2-6; 7 nucleotides match TRBD1. The specimen was peripheral blood. The origin of this receptor is a woman over 75 with acute or convalescent COVID-19. CDR3 DNA sequence: TGTGCCAGCAGCTTAGGGGGCTGGAGCTCTGGGGCCAACGTCCTGACTTTC. Its protein product is CASSLGGWSSGANVLTF. Drawing the rest from reference TRBV5-6 and TRBJ2-6, the complete variable domain is DAGVTQSPTHLIKTRGQQVTLRCSPKSGHDTVSWYQQALGQGPQFIFQYYEEEERQRGNFPDRFSGHQFPNYSSELNVNALLLGDSALYLCASSLGGWSSGANVLTFGAGSRLTVL.